The rows below give T cell receptor beta chains drawn from one sample of a study of identical twins. TCRdb reprocessed the 5' RACE reads with MiXCR, giving one entry per CDR3 protein. The sample lists under 1 million distinct CDR3 sequences; roughly an eighth were seen once. Separately, the same data were catalogued under a study of yellow fever vaccine responses in identical twins.

Sequences were obtained from PBMCs. All receptors derive from a woman aged 18-29 years in good health. Both conserved end residues are part of each CDR3.

v_call,cdr3_length,cdr3_aa
TRBV27,15,CASSSGRDWSGELFF
TRBV6-1,13,CASSEVRRLGQFF
TRBV25-1,15,CASSGHQGANYGYTF
TRBV12-3/TRBV12-4,13,CVQGGVSTDTQYF
TRBV6-2/TRBV6-3,21,CASNSYLAGPPQLAGGNEQFF
TRBV20-1,15,CSAREAGTGYNEQFF
TRBV20-1,14,CSAREGEANTEAFF
TRBV7-2,15,CASSLASGRGREQYF
TRBV20-1,11,CSARQGNEQFF
TRBV5-1,18,CVSSLETLAQVIQETQYF
TRBV24-1,14,CATGTRGNTGELFF
TRBV12-3/TRBV12-4,15,CASGKGLASYNEQFF
TRBV29-1,16,CSGQRGLAGVGDEQFF
TRBV4-2,16,CASSRGTGTSNYGYTF
TRBV7-3,15,CASSKAGTGAGELFF
TRBV6-1,15,CASSVPPSSYNEQFF
TRBV19,15,CASSIGWSGGHEQFF
TRBV28,15,CASSLLAGPSYEQYF
TRBV20-1,16,CCARDLNPGARDTQYF
TRBV10-3,13,CAISEDRTYGYTF
TRBV20-1,17,CSARDSSGSSNTGELFF
TRBV5-6,15,CASSSPLKKPNEQFF
TRBV6-1,15,CASSEVAVNTGELFF
TRBV10-3,13,CAISESEEGQINF
TRBV7-2,15,CASSLEGLAGETQYF
TRBV15,19,CATSRGGGTSGSRDNEQFF
TRBV29-1,14,CSVLIAGAPYEQYF
TRBV6-5,14,CASSYGRGYTEAFF
TRBV18,13,CASSPAANYGYTF
TRBV28,16,CASSPMTGRSSYEQYF
TRBV11-2,15,CASSLRAGPYYGYTF